The entry below describes one TCR beta chain. Profiled with immunoSEQ multiplex PCR; TCRdb holds only in-frame clones, not every one. The repertoire holds some 140,000 clones, with 91% as singletons. The source of the sample is a study of T cell responses to AZD1222 COVID-19 vaccine. Germline assignment: CDR1 MDHEN and CDR2 SYDVKM. Trimming took 3 bases from V and 4 from J, leaving 12 bases between them. The CDR3 sequence is 14 residues long. The V gene is TRBV28, the J gene TRBJ1-1; D is unclear. The source is an adult in good health. Sample: peripheral blood, taken on day 0 of AZD1222 vaccination. CDR3 protein: CASSFGGSRTEAFF. The CDR3 nucleotides read TGTGCCAGCAGTTTTGGAGGGAGTCGCACTGAAGCTTTCTTT.